The clone carrying this T cell receptor (beta chain) turned up a few times. Time point: patch test 3, about 24 weeks after DPC sensitization. Stated treatment: therapeutic diphenylcyclopropenone sensitization with weekly scalp DPC. From germline, CDR1 is SGHTA and CDR2 FQGNSA. This CDR3 region has 16 residues. Trimming took 3 bases from V and 3 from J; bases not matched to a gene: 5. This entry comes from a study of human T cells and chemical hapten exposure. Study-wide background: Diphenylcyclopropenone was applied weekly to patients' scalps across the roughly 25-week study.

In the original workflow: Sample TCR totals centred on a median of approximately 96,000, ranging about 20,000 to 750,000. TCRdb recomputed calls from the RACE reads with MiXCR, one row per CDR3 protein. The V and J calls were not made by the authors but by TCRdb's processing. This sample carries about 110,000 distinct CDR3 sequences, 30% to 35% of them seen once, and the ten largest clones take more than 2.5%. This sequence originates from a man in his forties with alopecia areata. Some clones in this sample may be carry-over from other donors' samples. This specimen was whole blood, taken in connection with sensitization to the hapten diphenylcyclopropenone (DPC). The J gene is TRBJ2-3, the V gene TRBV7-2; 11 bases are a match to TRBD2. DNA of the CDR3: TGTGCCAGCAGCTTCGGACTAGCGGGCCCGACAGATACGCAGTATTTT. Its translation is CASSFGLAGPTDTQYF.